This T cell receptor (beta chain) was obtained from a study of beta chain features in type 1 diabetes. On this clone itself: Its matching antigen is unknown.

Overall study findings and caveats: Type 1 diabetes patients had TCRB CDR3s that were shorter (moderately but significantly so) in all four CD4+ subsets.

Reverse transcribing all isolated RNA meant expressed TCRB transcripts were sequenced. Some clones are missing from TCRdb's copy, which holds only in-frame ones; the method was immunoSEQ multiplex PCR. The table includes hundreds of thousands of clones, 14% to 15% detected once. The J segment lost 0 bases and the V segment lost 4 bases, leaving 7 bases of the junction unmatched. This CDR3 is 17 amino acids long. The germline CDR1 and CDR2 sequences are SGHNT and YYREEE (reference sequence). This sequence was found in a man between 18 and 29 years old with type 1 diabetes. The sequencing input was naive CD4+ T cells from blood. The V call is TRBV5-4, the J call TRBJ2-7, with TRBD2 matching 13 bases. CDR3 in DNA: TGTGCCAGCAGCCGGACTAGCGGGAGAGAGAGCTCCTACGAGCAGTACTTC. Encoded protein: CASSRTSGRESSYEQYF. Full variable domain (missing parts from reference TRBV5-4 and TRBJ2-7): ETGVTQSPTHLIKTRGQQVTLRCSSQSGHNTVSWYQQALGQGPQFIFQYYREEENGRGNFPPRFSGLQFPNYSSELNVNALELDDSALYLCASSRTSGRESSYEQYFGPGTRLTVT.